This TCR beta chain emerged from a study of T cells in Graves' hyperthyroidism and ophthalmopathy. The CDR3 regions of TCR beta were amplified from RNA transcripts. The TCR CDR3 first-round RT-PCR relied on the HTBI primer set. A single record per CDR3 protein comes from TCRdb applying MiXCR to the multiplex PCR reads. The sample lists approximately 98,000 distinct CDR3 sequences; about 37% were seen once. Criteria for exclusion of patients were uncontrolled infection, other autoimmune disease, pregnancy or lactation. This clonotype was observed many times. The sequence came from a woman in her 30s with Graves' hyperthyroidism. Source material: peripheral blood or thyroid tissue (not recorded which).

The CDR3 region has the DNA TGCGCCAGCAGCCCGGGACTAGCGGGAGGTCTAGAGACCCAGTACTTC. This sequence encodes CASSPGLAGGLETQYF. The genes are TRBV4-1 and TRBJ2-5; 15 bases are shared with TRBD2. This CDR3 is 16 amino acids long. The V gene's germline CDR1 is MGHRA and CDR2 YSYEKL. V gave up 4 bases and J gave up 4 bases; unmatched junction bases: 4.